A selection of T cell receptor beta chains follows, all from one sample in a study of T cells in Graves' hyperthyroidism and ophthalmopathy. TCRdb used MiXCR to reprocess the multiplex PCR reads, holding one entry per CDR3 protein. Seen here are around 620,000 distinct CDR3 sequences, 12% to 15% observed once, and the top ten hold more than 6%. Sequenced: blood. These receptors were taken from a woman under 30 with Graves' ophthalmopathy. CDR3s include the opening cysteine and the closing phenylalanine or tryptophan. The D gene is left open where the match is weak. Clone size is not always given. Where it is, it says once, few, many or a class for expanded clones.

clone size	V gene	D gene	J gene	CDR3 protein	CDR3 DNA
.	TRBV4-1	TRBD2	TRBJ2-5	CASSQDLRTSGSRWQETQYF	TGCGCCAGCAGCCAAGATCTTCGGACTAGCGGGAGTCGGTGGCAAGAGACCCAGTACTTC
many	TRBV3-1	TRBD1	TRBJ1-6	CASSPDRGAAPLHF	TGTGCCAGCAGCCCGGACAGGGGGGCGGCACCCCTCCACTTT
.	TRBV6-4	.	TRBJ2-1	CASLPGLELYEQFF	TGTGCCAGCCTCCCGGGACTCGAGCTCTATGAGCAGTTCTTC
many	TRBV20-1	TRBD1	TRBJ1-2	CSAIGQGGFNYGYTF	TGCAGTGCTATAGGACAGGGAGGGTTTAACTATGGCTACACCTTC
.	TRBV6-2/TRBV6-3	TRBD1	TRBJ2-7	CASSYSPLDRGSPLEQYF	TGTGCCAGCAGTTACTCACCACTAGACAGGGGGAGCCCCTTGGAGCAGTACTTC
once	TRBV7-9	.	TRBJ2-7	CASSLQEFESYEQYF	TGTGCCAGCAGCTTGCAAGAGTTTGAATCCTACGAGCAGTACTTC
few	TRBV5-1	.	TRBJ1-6	CASSFLTPGTYNSPLHF	TGCGCCAGCAGCTTTCTTACCCCGGGAACCTATAATTCACCCCTCCACTTT
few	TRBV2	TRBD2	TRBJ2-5	CASSEQGGTFKETQYF	TGTGCCAGCAGTGAGCAGGGAGGGACTTTTAAAGAGACCCAGTACTTC
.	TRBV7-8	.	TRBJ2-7	CASSQKRLQAASEQYF	TGTGCCAGCAGCCAGAAAAGGCTACAGGCCGCGAGTGAGCAGTACTTC
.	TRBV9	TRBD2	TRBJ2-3	CASSVGGSGSTDTQYF	TGTGCCAGCAGCGTAGGCGGTAGCGGGAGCACAGATACGCAGTATTTT
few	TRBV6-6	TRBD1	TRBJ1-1	CASSYGSTGVAFANTEAFF	TGTGCCAGCAGTTACGGGAGTACAGGGGTGGCTTTCGCGAACACTGAAGCTTTCTTT
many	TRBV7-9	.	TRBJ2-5	CASSRSHQETQYF	TGTGCCAGCAGCCGGAGCCACCAAGAGACCCAGTACTTC
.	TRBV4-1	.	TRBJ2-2	CASSLRTPPGYAGELFF	TGCGCCAGCAGCCTTCGAACCCCGCCAGGCTACGCCGGGGAGCTGTTTTTT
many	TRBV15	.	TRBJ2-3	CATSIQGGTQYF	TGTGCCACCAGCATCCAAGGGGGGACGCAGTATTTT
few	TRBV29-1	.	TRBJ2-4	CSVVARAREYF	TGCAGCGTTGTTGCAAGGGCTAGGGAGTACTTC
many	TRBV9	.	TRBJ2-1	CASSLEGASKNEQFF	TGTGCCAGCAGCCTCGAAGGGGCTAGCAAGAATGAGCAGTTCTTC
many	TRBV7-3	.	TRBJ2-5	CASSPRQGGTQYF	TGTGCCAGCAGCCCGCGACAGGGAGGGACCCAGTACTTC
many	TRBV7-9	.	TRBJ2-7	CASSLAGANEQYF	TGTGCCAGCAGCTTAGCGGGGGCAAACGAGCAGTACTTC
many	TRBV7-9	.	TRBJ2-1	CASGGGYSYNEQFF	TGTGCCAGCGGTGGGGGTTACTCCTACAATGAGCAGTTCTTC
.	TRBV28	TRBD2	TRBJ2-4	CARDGSSGTRGDIQYF	TGTGCCAGGGACGGTTCTAGCGGGACCCGGGGGGACATTCAGTACTTC
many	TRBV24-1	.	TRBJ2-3	CATSLNPTDTQYF	TGTGCCACCAGCCTTAACCCCACAGATACGCAGTATTTT
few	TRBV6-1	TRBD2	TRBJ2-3	CASSEAGGADTQYF	TGTGCCAGCAGTGAAGCGGGAGGGGCAGATACGCAGTATTTT
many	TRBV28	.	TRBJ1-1	CASIGAYRPNTEAFF	TGTGCCAGCATCGGGGCCTATAGACCGAACACTGAAGCTTTCTTT
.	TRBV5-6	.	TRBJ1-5	CASLRWGGNNQPQHF	TGTGCCAGCCTCCGGTGGGGGGGAAACAACCAGCCCCAGCATTTT
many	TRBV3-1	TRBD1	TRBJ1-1	CASSQMGTGDTEAFF	TGTGCCAGCAGCCAAATGGGGACAGGAGACACTGAAGCTTTCTTT
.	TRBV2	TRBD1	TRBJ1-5	CASSEPTGGLMQPQHF	TGTGCCAGCAGCGAACCGACAGGGGGTCTTATGCAGCCCCAGCATTTT
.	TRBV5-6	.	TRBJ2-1	CASSYLPSDPNSEQFF	TGTGCCAGCAGCTACCTCCCCTCAGACCCCAATTCTGAGCAGTTCTTC
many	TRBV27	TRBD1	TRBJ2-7	CASSLRTGPYEQYF	TGTGCCAGCAGTCTCCGGACAGGGCCCTACGAGCAGTACTTC
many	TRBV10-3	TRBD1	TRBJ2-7	CAIRSGQFYEQYF	TGTGCCATCAGGTCGGGACAGTTCTACGAGCAGTACTTC
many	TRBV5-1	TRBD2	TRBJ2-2	CASTKGGLAGESELFF	TGCGCCAGCACCAAGGGAGGGCTAGCGGGAGAATCGGAGCTGTTTTTT
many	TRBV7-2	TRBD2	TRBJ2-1	CASSFGAGVSYNEQFF	TGTGCCAGCAGCTTCGGAGCGGGAGTATCCTACAATGAGCAGTTCTTC
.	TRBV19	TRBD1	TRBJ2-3	CASSDRDRPSYTQYF	TGTGCCAGTAGTGACCGGGACAGACCATCCTATACGCAGTATTTT
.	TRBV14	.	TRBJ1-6	CASSQQMSSYNSPLHF	TGTGCCAGCAGCCAACAGATGAGCTCCTATAATTCACCCCTCCACTTT
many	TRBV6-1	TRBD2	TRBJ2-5	CASRRRLAGETQYF	TGTGCCAGCAGGCGACGACTAGCTGGGGAGACCCAGTACTTC
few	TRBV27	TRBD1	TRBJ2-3	CASRLEGATDTQYF	TGTGCCAGCAGGCTAGAGGGGGCTACAGATACGCAGTATTTT
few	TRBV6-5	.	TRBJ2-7	CASSYSRTYEQYF	TGTGCCAGCAGTTACTCCCGTACCTACGAGCAGTACTTC
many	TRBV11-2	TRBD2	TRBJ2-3	CASSSTAPTSGITDTQYF	TGTGCCAGCAGCTCCACAGCCCCGACTAGCGGGATCACAGATACGCAGTATTTT
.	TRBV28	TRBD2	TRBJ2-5	CASSTPGTSGRAWETQYF	TGTGCCAGCAGCACCCCCGGGACTAGCGGGAGGGCATGGGAGACCCAGTACTTC